Listed below are T cell receptor beta chains from one sample, sequenced in a study of shared clonotypes between healthy human individuals. Clones were sequenced by immunoSEQ multiplex PCR, and TCRdb holds only the in-frame ones, with some missing. Among roughly 2.1 million clones, approximately 94% were seen once, and the ten largest hold 1.7%. Sequencing was carried out using naive CD8+ T cells from PBMCs. All receptors derive from a man between 18 and 29 years old in good health. Some clones in this sample may be carry-over from other donors' samples. Each CDR3 is given with its conserved first and last residue. D genes are given only for firm matches. Some rows have no size entry. The others give once, few or many, or a class for an expanded clone.

d_call | clone_size | j_call | v_call | cdr3_nt | cdr3_aa
TRBD2 | . | TRBJ2-2 | TRBV13 | TGTGCCAGCAGCTTAGGGCCAAGCGGGAGACTGGATACCGGGGAGCTGTTTTTT | CASSLGPSGRLDTGELFF
. | . | TRBJ2-2 | TRBV19 | TGTGCCAGTAGTTTGGCGCTCAGTAACACCGGGGAGCTGTTTTTT | CASSLALSNTGELFF
. | . | TRBJ1-1 | TRBV14 | TGTGCCAGCAGCCTAGCGTGGGGAGGCGGCACTGAAGCTTTCTTT | CASSLAWGGGTEAFF
TRBD1 | few | TRBJ1-4 | TRBV7-9 | TGTGCCAGCAGCTCTGGCGGGACAGGGATTATTGGTGCTAATGAAAAACTGTTTTTT | CASSSGGTGIIGANEKLFF
TRBD1 | . | TRBJ2-1 | TRBV29-1 | TGCAGCGGGGAGGGACAGGGGTCCTACAATGAGCAGTTCTTC | CSGEGQGSYNEQFF
. | . | TRBJ1-2 | TRBV10-3 | TGTGCCATCAGTAACCCGGGACTGTCTAACTATGGCTACACCTTC | CAISNPGLSNYGYTF
. | . | TRBJ1-1 | TRBV6-1 | TGTGCCAGTCGTGGCAGGGGAGAAACTGAAGCTTTCTTT | CASRGRGETEAFF
TRBD2 | . | TRBJ2-1 | TRBV5-1 | TGCGCCAGCAGCTTGTATCCTAGCGGGAGGGCCGTGGACAATGAGCAGTTCTTC | CASSLYPSGRAVDNEQFF
. | once | TRBJ2-7 | TRBV6-5 | TGTGCCAGCAGTTACTCCCGGGCGGTCCGCGACGAGCAGTACTTC | CASSYSRAVRDEQYF
. | . | TRBJ1-1 | TRBV30 | TGTGCCTGGAATCGTAGGACAGTGAACACTGAAGCTTTCTTT | CAWNRRTVNTEAFF
TRBD1 | . | TRBJ2-7 | TRBV5-6 | TGTGCCAGCAGCATGACAGGGGTCGAGCAGTACTTC | CASSMTGVEQYF
. | . | TRBJ2-7 | TRBV11-2 | TGTGCCAGCAGCGAGGGGAGCCCAGCGGGCTACGAGCAGTACTTC | CASSEGSPAGYEQYF
. | . | TRBJ2-7 | TRBV30 | TGTGCCTGGAGGGGGGTCGGGGAGCAGTACTTC | CAWRGVGEQYF
. | . | TRBJ2-2 | TRBV14 | TGTGCCAGCAGTACCCGGCCCGGGGAGCTGTTTTTT | CASSTRPGELFF
. | . | TRBJ2-1 | TRBV9 | TGTGCCAGCAGCGTAGGGCGTGGGGACAATGAGCAGTTCTTC | CASSVGRGDNEQFF
. | . | TRBJ1-5 | TRBV15 | TGTGCCACCAGCAGAATCCCCAGGGGAATGGAGCAGCCCCAGCATTTT | CATSRIPRGMEQPQHF
. | . | TRBJ1-5 | TRBV7-3 | TGTGCCAGCAGCTTAACGTCTAGGGTAAATCAGCCCCAGCATTTT | CASSLTSRVNQPQHF
. | . | TRBJ1-2 | TRBV4-2 | TGTGCCAGCAGCCAAGATCTAGGGACCGTTAACTATGGCTACACCTTC | CASSQDLGTVNYGYTF